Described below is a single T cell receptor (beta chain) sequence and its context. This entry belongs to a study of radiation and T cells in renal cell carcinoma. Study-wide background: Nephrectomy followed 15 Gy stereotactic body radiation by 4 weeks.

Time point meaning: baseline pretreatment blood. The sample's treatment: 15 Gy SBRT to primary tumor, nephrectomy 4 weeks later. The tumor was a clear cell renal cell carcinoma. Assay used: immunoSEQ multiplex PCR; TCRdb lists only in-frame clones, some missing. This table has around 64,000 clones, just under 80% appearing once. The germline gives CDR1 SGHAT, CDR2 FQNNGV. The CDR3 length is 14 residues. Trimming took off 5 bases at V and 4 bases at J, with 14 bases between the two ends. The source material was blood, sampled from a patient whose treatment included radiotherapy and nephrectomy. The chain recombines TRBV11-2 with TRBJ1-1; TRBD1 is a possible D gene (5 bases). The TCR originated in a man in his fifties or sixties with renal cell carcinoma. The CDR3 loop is CASSPDGQGTEAFF. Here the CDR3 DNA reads TGTGCCAGCAGCCCAGACGGGCAGGGCACTGAAGCTTTCTTT.